A single T cell receptor (beta chain) is shown here with its context. The antigen is undetermined. In TCRdb, the 5' RACE reads were re-called with MiXCR into one record per CDR3 protein. Among 300,000 or so distinct CDR3 sequences listed, less than 20% were seen once. The data belong to a study of T-cell memory formation after mild COVID-19. As for the study in general: TCR clusters largely stayed donor specific.

Study observations and caveats: Clones contracting across day 15 to 85 had a balanced CD4/CD8 profile; later expanding clones leaned CD4+. Memory from before infection featured some responding clones, which suggests cross-reactive memory joined.

The V end lost 3 bases, the J end lost 6 bases, and 11 bases lay between the germline ends. The CDR3 sequence is 12 residues long. Germline assignment: CDR1 SQVTM and CDR2 ANQGSEA. Source material: PBMCs or a T cell subset sorted from them (not recorded which). The clonotype originates from a man aged 18 to 29 who had mild COVID-19 (a few samples of this study predate the infection). Cell type and time point are not known. The chain uses TRBV29-1 and TRBJ1-1; perhaps TRBD1 as D (5 bases). CDR3 DNA: TGCAGCGTTGAGGAGGCGGGGGCTGAAGCTTTCTTT. As protein: CSVEEAGAEAFF.